This T cell receptor (beta chain) comes out of a study of T-cell memory formation after mild COVID-19. Study findings and constraints: Chiefly within CM and EM were the contracting CD4+ clones; CD8+ ones were within EMRA. Certain responding clones were present in pre-infection memory, suggesting participation of cross-reactive memory.

A word on this clonotype: Its antigen is not known.

TCRdb recomputed calls from the 5' RACE reads with MiXCR, one row per CDR3 protein. The repertoire holds hundreds of thousands of distinct CDR3 sequences, 20% to 25% seen once, with roughly 8.3% in the top ten. Specimen: PBMCs or a T cell subset sorted from them (not recorded which). The TCR sequence derives from an adult woman who had mild COVID-19 (a few samples of this study predate the infection). Cell type and time point are not known.

CDR3 in DNA: TGTGCCAGCAGCCACCTTCCCCTAGCGGGAGGGCCGCCAGATACGCAGTATTTT. Translating gives CASSHLPLAGGPPDTQYF. The chain links TRBV7-2 to TRBJ2-3; 12 bases fit TRBD2. With 5 bases clipped from V and 4 bases from J, the junction kept 13 bases outside the gene matches. Germline values: CDR1 SGHTA, CDR2 FQGNSA. The CDR3 spans 18 residues. The full variable domain, rest sourced from reference TRBV7-2 and TRBJ2-3, is GAGVSQSPSNKVTEKGKDVELRCDPISGHTALYWYRQSLGQGLEFLIYFQGNSAPDKSGLPSDRFSAERTGGSVSTLTIQRTQQEDSAVYLCASSHLPLAGGPPDTQYFGPGTRLTVL.